The 6 T cell receptor beta chains below were found in one sample sequenced in a study of cytomegalovirus exposure and HLA in healthy donors. The PCR employed 60 Vbeta primers together with 13 Jbeta primers. The data were produced by immunoSEQ multiplex PCR, yet TCRdb's version contains in-frame clones alone and is incomplete. The sample carries about 62,000 clones, about 71% recorded once. Input material: PBMCs. Source of these receptors: a man in his 60s in good health and CMV-seropositive.

The chain links TRBV5-1 to TRBJ2-1, with TRBD2 identical over 7 bases. The CDR3 runs to 16 residues. V was clipped by 1 base and J by 0 bases; unmatched bases: 4. Germline CDR1 and CDR2: SGHRS and YFSETQ. The CDR3 region has the DNA TGCGCCAGCAGCTTGAATAGCGGGTACTCCTACAATGAGCAGTTCTTC. Its protein is CASSLNSGYSYNEQFF.

The chain employs TRBV7-8 and TRBJ1-5; D is uncertain. V dropped 2 bases and J dropped 7 bases, with 9 bases sitting between them. Germline CDR1 and CDR2: SGHVS and FQNEAQ. There are 13 residues in the CDR3. Here the CDR3 DNA reads TGTGCCAGCAGCTTAACGGGCGGGCAGCCCCAGCATTTT. This codes for CASSLTGGQPQHF.

V gene TRBV2 combines with J gene TRBJ2-1, with 10 bases identical to TRBD2. The CDR3 loop spans 15 amino acids. After removal of 1 base from V and 8 bases from J, the junction contained 5 bases not matched to a gene. CDR1 is SNHLY and CDR2 is FYNNEI in the germline V gene. The CDR3 region is CASSEETSGRYEQFF. As DNA, the CDR3 is TGTGCCAGCAGTGAAGAGACTAGCGGGCGGTATGAGCAGTTCTTC. The variable domain in full, with the rest retrieved from reference TRBV2 and TRBJ2-1, is EPEVTQTPSHQVTQMGQEVILRCVPISNHLYFYWYRQILGQKVEFLVSFYNNEISEKSEIFDDQFSVERPDGSNFTLKIRSTKLEDSAMYFCASSEETSGRYEQFFGPGTRLTVL.

A remark on this clone: In the same sample, other DNA sequences code for this CDR3. The V and J genes are TRBV5-4 and TRBJ2-3, with D possibly matching TRBD2 (6 bases). Germline V gene lookup returns CDR1 SGHNT and CDR2 YYREEE (reference sequence). The CDR3 spans 14 residues. Trimming shortened V by 0 bases and J by 3 bases, and 8 bases separated the two germline ends. DNA for the CDR3: TGTGCCAGCAGCTTGGCTGGGGGGACAGATACGCAGTATTTT. It translates to CASSLAGGTDTQYF.

The chain employs TRBV7-9 and TRBJ2-2; D is undetermined. CDR1 and CDR2 from the germline V gene are SEHNR and FQNEAQ (reference sequence). The CDR3 sequence is 15 residues long. Trimming pared 6 bases from V and 1 base from J, leaving 12 bases between. This CDR3 reads CASSTKLMNTGELFF. CDR3 sequence (DNA): TGTGCCAGCAGTACGAAGCTAATGAACACCGGGGAGCTGTTTTTT.

The rearrangement uses TRBV11-3 and TRBJ2-1, with TRBD1 matching 9 bases. CDR3 length: 15 residues. Unmatched junction bases numbered 3, after V lost 3 bases and J lost 3 bases. CDR1 SGHNT and CDR2 YENEEA come from the germline V gene. CDR3 sequence: CASSFGQGNYNEQFF. As DNA, the CDR3 is TGTGCCAGCAGCTTTGGACAGGGGAACTACAATGAGCAGTTCTTC.